The 23 T cell receptor beta chains below all came from one sample that was sequenced in a study of T cell changes during pregnancy in multiple sclerosis. This table comes from immunoSEQ multiplex PCR, and its TCRdb copy is limited to in-frame clones, with some not included. Altogether about 69,000 clones are present, approximately 92% being singletons, with the ten largest covering around 2%. This specimen was peripheral blood, taken in the third trimester of pregnancy. The receptors originated from a female donor in good health, enrolled as a control in a pregnancy study.

The chain carries TRBV4-1 and TRBJ1-5; D may be TRBD1 (6 bases). CDR1 MGHRA and CDR2 YSYEKL come from the germline V gene. The CDR3 is made up of 16 amino acids. Between the trimmed V and J ends, which lost 0 bases and 2 bases, there was a span of 11 bases. The CDR3 loop reads CASSQDYRVGNQPQHF. The CDR3 DNA is TGCGCCAGCAGCCAAGACTACAGGGTTGGCAATCAGCCCCAGCATTTT.

The DNA for the CDR3 is TGTGCCAGCAGCTTATCTGGCGGCAACTATGGCTACACCTTC. Encoded protein: CASSLSGGNYGYTF. The V call is TRBV7-8, the J call TRBJ1-2; D remains ambiguous. Germline assignment: CDR1 SGHVS and CDR2 FQNEAQ. The CDR3 has 14 amino acids. V was shortened by 2 bases and J by 2 bases, with 9 bases between the two germline ends.

J is TRBJ2-7 and V is TRBV9; 8 nucleotides line up with TRBD1. V was clipped by 0 bases and J by 3 bases; unmatched bases: 2. Germline loops: CDR1 SGDLS, CDR2 YYNGEE. The CDR3 contains 14 residues. The CDR3 loop reads CASSVGTGIYEQYF. CDR3 coding DNA: TGTGCCAGCAGCGTAGGGACAGGGATCTACGAGCAGTACTTC.

This chain links TRBV2 with TRBJ1-1; D is perhaps TRBD1 (6 bases). Trimming cost V 0 bases and J 2 bases, with 19 bases left between them. Germline V gives CDR1 SNHLY, CDR2 FYNNEI. This CDR3 contains 18 residues. CDR3 sequence reads: CASSEARARGRSNTEAFF. The CDR3 DNA is TGTGCCAGCAGTGAAGCGAGGGCCAGGGGCCGGAGCAACACTGAAGCTTTCTTT.

The chain employs TRBV18 and TRBJ2-1; TRBD2 aligns across 10 bases. The CDR3 is 16 amino acids. Germline CDR1 KGHSH, CDR2 LQKENI. The V gene end was trimmed by 1 base and the J gene end by 6 bases; junction bases not matched to a gene: 6. CDR3 nucleotide sequence: TGTGCCAGCTCACCACGGCCTAGCGGGGGACCCAATGAGCAGTTCTTC. Encoded protein: CASSPRPSGGPNEQFF.

The J gene is TRBJ2-5, the V gene TRBV18; D remains ambiguous. V gave up 2 bases and J gave up 2 bases, with 6 bases separating them. The CDR3 is 13 residues long. In germline, CDR1 is KGHSH, CDR2 LQKENI. The CDR3 DNA follows: TGTGCCAGCTCACCAGGAGTTCAAGAGACCCAGTACTTC. Residues: CASSPGVQETQYF.

A remark on this clone: A junction end diverges from the germline sequence, so it may reflect a read error. The V gene is TRBV9, the J gene TRBJ1-5; 7 nucleotides line up with TRBD1. The CDR3 is 14 residues long. Per germline, CDR1 SGDLS and CDR2 YYNGEE. CDR3 DNA: TGTGCCAGCAGCGCTGGACAGGCTAATCAGCTCCAGCATTTT. Translation: CASSAGQANQLQHF.

CDR3 nucleotide sequence: TGTGCCAGCAGCTTAGTTCAGGGATCCTACGAGCAGTACTTC. It yields the protein CASSLVQGSYEQYF. The chain employs TRBV7-8 and TRBJ2-7, with D possibly matching TRBD1 (5 bases). CDR1 SGHVS and CDR2 FQNEAQ come from the germline V gene. This CDR3 has 14 residues. Trimming removed 1 base at V and 1 base at J, with 8 bases between.

The chain uses TRBV19 and TRBJ2-5, with 10 bases lining up with TRBD1. Germline loops: CDR1 LNHDA, CDR2 SQIVND (reference sequence). With V trimmed by 3 bases and J by 4 bases, 5 bases remained unmatched. This CDR3 is 15 amino acids long. The DNA of the CDR3 is TGTGCCAGTAGTATTAAACGGGACAGGGGAGAGACCCAGTACTTC. It translates to CASSIKRDRGETQYF.

V usage is TRBV4-2 and J usage is TRBJ1-5; 8 bases fit TRBD1. Germline V gene sequence: CDR1 LGHNA, CDR2 YNFKEQ. Losses at the gene ends were 2 bases for V and 6 bases for J; bases not matched to a gene: 6. This CDR3 region has 15 residues. CDR3 region: CASSQSPTGVQPQHF. The CDR3 bases are TGTGCCAGCAGCCAATCACCGACAGGGGTTCAGCCCCAGCATTTT.

The gene calls are TRBV7-9 and TRBJ2-1; 7 bases fit TRBD2. The trim removed 8 bases at V and 7 bases at J, leaving 8 bases unmatched. Germline V CDR1 and CDR2: SEHNR, FQNEAQ (reference sequence). This CDR3 is built from 13 residues. The CDR3 sequence is CASEGGVRNEQFF. The CDR3 DNA reads as TGTGCCAGCGAGGGAGGGGTTCGGAATGAGCAGTTCTTC.

The chain is built from TRBV18 and TRBJ2-2; D may be TRBD1 (6 bases). The CDR3 consists of 16 residues. Germline V gives CDR1 KGHSH, CDR2 LQKENI. The V and J ends lost 2 bases and 4 bases respectively, with 14 bases between them. CDR3 residues: CASSPVELGGTGELFF. CDR3 DNA sequence: TGTGCCAGCTCACCAGTGGAACTAGGGGGCACCGGGGAGCTGTTTTTT.

The chain joins TRBV7-9 to TRBJ2-1; 13 nucleotides align to TRBD2. Germline-derived CDR1 and CDR2 are SEHNR and FQNEAQ (reference sequence). The CDR3 extends over 19 amino acids. Losses at the gene ends were 4 bases for V and 2 bases for J; bases not matched to a gene: 11. In DNA form, the CDR3 reads TGTGCCAGCAGCTCCGGGACTAGCGGGACCAAGCCTCCCTACAATGAGCAGTTCTTC. As protein: CASSSGTSGTKPPYNEQFF. Drawing the rest from reference TRBV7-9 and TRBJ2-1, the complete variable domain is DTGVSQNPRHKITKRGQNVTFRCDPISEHNRLYWYRQTLGQGPEFLTYFQNEAQLEKSRLLSDRFSAERPKGSFSTLEIQRTEQGDSAMYLCASSSGTSGTKPPYNEQFFGPGTRLTVL.

The chain carries TRBV7-2 and TRBJ2-5, with TRBD1 identical over 8 bases. Trimming removed 1 base from V and 5 bases from J; junction bases left unmatched: 12. This CDR3 is built from 17 residues. Germline V lookup: CDR1 SGHTA, CDR2 FQGNSA. DNA for the CDR3: TGTGCCAGCAGCTTAGTTAGAACAGGGGGTGGTGGGGAGACCCAGTACTTC. Translated: CASSLVRTGGGGETQYF.

In the case of this clone: One junction end does not reproduce the germline sequence, and a read error may be involved. The chain has TRBV9 and TRBJ2-2, with D possibly being TRBD2 (5 bases). The CDR3 loop spans 15 amino acids. The V gene's germline CDR1 is SGDLS and CDR2 YYNGEE. CDR3 coding DNA: TGTGCCAGCAGCGCCGGACTGTGGGAACACCGGGGAGCTGTTTTT. It is translated as CASSAGLWEHRGAVF.

This chain joins TRBV18 and TRBJ2-5, with D possibly matching TRBD1 (5 bases). V lost 4 bases and J 4 bases, leaving 10 bases between the germline ends. CDR1 and CDR2 (germline): KGHSH, LQKENI. The CDR3 has 13 amino acids. The CDR3 here is CASSQQDPETQYF. The CDR3 coding sequence is TGTGCCAGCTCACAACAGGACCCAGAGACCCAGTACTTC. Based on the CDR3 plus reference TRBV18 and TRBJ2-5, the full variable domain is NAGVMQNPRHLVRRRGQEARLRCSPMKGHSHVYWYRQLPEEGLKFMVYLQKENIIDESGMPKERFSAEFPKEGPSILRIQQVVRGDSAAYFCASSQQDPETQYFGPGTRLLVL.

V usage is TRBV18 and J usage is TRBJ2-1; TRBD2 matches at 9 bases. CDR1 and CDR2 from the germline V gene are KGHSH and LQKENI. The CDR3 length is 17 residues. J lost 3 bases, V lost 0 bases, and 6 bases had no gene match. The chain's CDR3 is CASSPPGGGAFYNEQFF. The CDR3 nucleotides are TGTGCCAGCTCACCACCCGGCGGGGGGGCCTTCTACAATGAGCAGTTCTTC.

This clone has only one observation. The chain recombines TRBV7-2 with TRBJ2-6; D call uncertain. V dropped 3 bases and J dropped 0 bases, with 6 bases sitting between them. The CDR3 totals 15 residues. In germline, CDR1 is SGHTA, CDR2 FQGNSA. CDR3 nucleotide sequence: TGTGCCAGCAGCTTCGTTCTCTCTGGGGCCAACGTCCTGACTTTC. Its protein is CASSFVLSGANVLTF.

The chain employs TRBV28 and TRBJ2-5; TRBD1 agrees at 7 bases. This CDR3 comprises 13 residues. The germline V gene has CDR1 MDHEN and CDR2 SYDVKM. With V trimmed by 11 bases and J by 5 bases, 11 bases remained unmatched. CDR3 coding DNA: TGTGCCGGCAACAGGGGTGGTTCGGAGACCCAGTACTTC. Protein: CAGNRGGSETQYF.

J is TRBJ2-5 and V is TRBV5-6; a possible D gene is TRBD2 (5 bases). V was clipped by 0 bases and J by 6 bases, with 12 bases between them. This CDR3 region has 14 residues. Germline V CDR1 and CDR2: SGHDT, YYEEEE. CDR3 sequence (DNA): TGTGCCAGCAGCTTGGTTTCAGCGGTCAAGACCCAGTACTTC. This codes for CASSLVSAVKTQYF. Combining the CDR3 with reference TRBV5-6 and TRBJ2-5 gives the whole variable domain DAGVTQSPTHLIKTRGQQVTLRCSPKSGHDTVSWYQQALGQGPQFIFQYYEEEERQRGNFPDRFSGHQFPNYSSELNVNALLLGDSALYLCASSLVSAVKTQYFGPGTRLLVL.

The chain is built from TRBV7-6 and TRBJ2-1, with TRBD2 identical over 13 bases. Germline values: CDR1 SGHVS, CDR2 FNYEAQ. The CDR3 consists of 21 residues. Losses at the gene ends were 4 bases for V and 3 bases for J; bases not matched to a gene: 18. The CDR3 loop reads CASSSRTGGSTSGRIYNEQFF. The CDR3 region has the DNA TGTGCCAGCAGCTCGAGGACAGGGGGATCGACTAGCGGGAGGATCTACAATGAGCAGTTCTTC. Full variable domain (remainder filled in from reference TRBV7-6 and TRBJ2-1): GAGVSQSPRYKVTKRGQDVALRCDPISGHVSLYWYRQALGQGPEFLTYFNYEAQQDKSGLPNDRFSAERPEGSISTLTIQRTEQRDSAMYRCASSSRTGGSTSGRIYNEQFFGPGTRLTVL.

The DNA for the CDR3 is TGTGCCAGCAGCCCTCGACAGGGGCGGGCCTACGAGCAGTACTTC. Its translation is CASSPRQGRAYEQYF. The gene calls are TRBV7-8 and TRBJ2-7; 8 bases match TRBD1. CDR1 is SGHVS, CDR2 FQNEAQ, per germline. Trimming removed 5 bases from V and 2 bases from J; junction bases left unmatched: 8. The CDR3 consists of 15 residues.

This clone has a single count. CDR3 sequence reads: CASSDDRTPYNEQFF. The CDR3 bases are TGCGCCAGCAGTGATGACAGGACACCTTACAATGAGCAGTTCTTC. The chain couples TRBV10-2 to TRBJ2-1, with a possible D match to TRBD1 (6 bases). This CDR3 has 15 amino acids. V was cut by 3 bases and J by 4 bases, with 13 bases left in between. Germline lookup yields CDR1 WSHSY and CDR2 SAAADI.